The source of this T cell receptor (beta chain) is a study of blood T cell repertoires in COVID-19. Produced via immunoSEQ multiplex PCR; TCRdb's table is partial and in-frame only. The sample lists about 38,000 clones; roughly 87% were seen once. Germline V gene data show CDR1 as SGDLS and CDR2 as YYNGEE. The CDR3 is made up of 15 amino acids. Trimming left V 0 bases short and J 0 bases short, with 9 bases between. The sample was peripheral blood. The source of this sequence is a human donor in a cohort sampled during active COVID-19. The chain has TRBV9 and TRBJ1-2, with TRBD1 as a possible D gene (5 bases). The CDR3 spells CASSVATGSNYGYTF. The CDR3 coding sequence is TGTGCCAGCAGCGTAGCTACAGGCTCTAACTATGGCTACACCTTC. Using reference TRBV9 and TRBJ1-2 for the parts outside the CDR3, the full variable domain is DSGVTQTPKHLITATGQRVTLRCSPRSGDLSVYWYQQSLDQGLQFLIQYYNGEERAKGNILERFSAQQFPDLHSELNLSSLELGDSALYFCASSVATGSNYGYTFGSGTRLTVV.